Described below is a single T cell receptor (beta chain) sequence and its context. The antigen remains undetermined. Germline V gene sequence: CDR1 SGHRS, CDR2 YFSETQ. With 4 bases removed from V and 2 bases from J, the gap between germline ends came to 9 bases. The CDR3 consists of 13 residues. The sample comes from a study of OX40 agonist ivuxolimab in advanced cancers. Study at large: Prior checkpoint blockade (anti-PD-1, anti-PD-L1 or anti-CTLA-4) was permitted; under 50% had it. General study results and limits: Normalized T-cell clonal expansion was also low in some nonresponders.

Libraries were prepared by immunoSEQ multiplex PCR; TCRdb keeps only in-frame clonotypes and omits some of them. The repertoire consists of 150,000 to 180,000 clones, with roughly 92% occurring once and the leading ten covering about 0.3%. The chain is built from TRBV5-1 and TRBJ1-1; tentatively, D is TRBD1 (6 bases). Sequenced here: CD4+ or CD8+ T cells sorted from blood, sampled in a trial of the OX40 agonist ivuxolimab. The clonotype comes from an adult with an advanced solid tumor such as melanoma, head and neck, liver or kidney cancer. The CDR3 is CASSDRSNTEAFF. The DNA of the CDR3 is TGCGCCAGCAGCGACAGGTCTAACACTGAAGCTTTCTTT.